The rows below give T cell receptor beta chains drawn from one sample of a study of CD8 T cells in ankylosing spondylitis. TCRdb called the 5' RACE reads again in MiXCR, with one record for every CDR3 protein. The sample includes 390,000 or so distinct CDR3 sequences, 20% to 25% of them seen just once. Sequenced: blood, either unsorted or a sorted T cell fraction (not recorded which). The receptors derive from a male donor with ankylosing spondylitis. Each CDR3 is given with its conserved first and last residue. D genes are given only for firm matches. Clone size appears in some rows only: once, few, many, or a class for an expanded clone.

TRBV20-1	.	TRBJ2-7	TRBD2	TGCAGTGCGGGGAGGACTAGCGGGAGGTACGAGCAGTACTTC	CSAGRTSGRYEQYF
TRBV10-3	.	TRBJ2-3	.	TGTGCCGTCGGCCGGAACACAGATACGCAGTATTTT	CAVGRNTDTQYF
TRBV19	once	TRBJ1-5	TRBD1	TGTGCCAGTAGTATAAGGGGGCCTCAGCCCCAGCATTTT	CASSIRGPQPQHF
TRBV5-1	few	TRBJ1-5	.	TGCGCCAGCAGCTTAAGGGGGATGGATCAGCCCCAGCATTTT	CASSLRGMDQPQHF
TRBV5-6	few	TRBJ2-7	TRBD2	TGTGCCAGCAGCTTGGAAGCGGGAGTCTACGAGCAGTACTTC	CASSLEAGVYEQYF
TRBV12-3/TRBV12-4	.	TRBJ2-3	.	TGTGCCAGCTGGTCAACGTCTCCAGATACGCAGTATTTT	CASWSTSPDTQYF
TRBV3-1	.	TRBJ2-3	.	TGTGCCAGCAGCCAAGGGGGCACAGATACGCAGTATTTT	CASSQGGTDTQYF
TRBV9	.	TRBJ2-1	TRBD2	TGTGCCAGCAGCCCCAGTTATTCCCTAGCGGGAGACAATGAGCAGTTCTTC	CASSPSYSLAGDNEQFF
TRBV15	few	TRBJ2-2	.	TGTGCCACCAGCAGAGATCCCCTGGGGTCTAGCCCGGCGGGCACCGGGGAGCTGTTTTTT	CATSRDPLGSSPAGTGELFF
TRBV3-1	.	TRBJ2-3	.	TGTGCCAGCAGCCAAGGAGGGTTCGCAGATACGCAGTATTTT	CASSQGGFADTQYF
TRBV10-1	few	TRBJ2-5	TRBD2	TGCGCCAGCAGTGAGTCGCTGCCTAGCGGAGGCCAAATACAAGAGACCCAGTACTTC	CASSESLPSGGQIQETQYF
TRBV10-3	few	TRBJ2-2	TRBD2	TGTGCCACCCGCGGGGAGGGGAGGAACACCGGGGAGCTGTTTTTT	CATRGEGRNTGELFF
TRBV10-2	few	TRBJ2-2	.	TGCGCCAGCAGTGACCCAACGGGTGCGAACACCGGGGAGCTGTTTTTT	CASSDPTGANTGELFF
TRBV10-3	.	TRBJ2-1	.	TGTGCCATCACGCCCGGCAGATTCCAGATTGACAATGAGCAGTTCTTC	CAITPGRFQIDNEQFF
TRBV9	few	TRBJ2-5	TRBD2	TGTGCCAGCAGCGTTAGCGGGTCGAACCAAGAGACCCAGTACTTC	CASSVSGSNQETQYF
TRBV4-2	.	TRBJ1-1	.	TGTGCCAGCAGCCAACAAACAGAAAACACTGAAGCTTTCTTT	CASSQQTENTEAFF
TRBV12-3/TRBV12-4	.	TRBJ1-2	.	TGTGCCAGCAGTCCGGCCCTGAGACAGGCGATTTTCGGCTACACCTTC	CASSPALRQAIFGYTF
TRBV20-1	few	TRBJ1-1	.	TGCAGTGCTAGGACTGACAGGATGAACACTGAAGCTTTCTTT	CSARTDRMNTEAFF
TRBV20-1	.	TRBJ2-7	TRBD2	TGCTGTGCTGTGGGACTAGCGGGACCCTTAAGCTACGAGCAGTACTTC	CCAVGLAGPLSYEQYF
TRBV5-1	many	TRBJ1-1	.	TGCGCCAGCAGGTTCAGCACTGAAGCTTTCTTT	CASRFSTEAFF
TRBV29-1	.	TRBJ2-7	.	TGCAGCGTAGCGGAACCTTACGAGCAGTACTTC	CSVAEPYEQYF
TRBV12-3/TRBV12-4	.	TRBJ2-7	TRBD1	TGTGCCAGCACAAGGAGGGACAGGGCCAACGAGCAGTACTTC	CASTRRDRANEQYF
TRBV12-3/TRBV12-4	.	TRBJ2-6	TRBD1	TGTGCCAGCAGTTCTCGACAGGGGGCCCTGCCTGGGGCCAACGTCCTGACTTTC	CASSSRQGALPGANVLTF
TRBV20-1	.	TRBJ2-5	.	TGCAGTGCTAAGGAAGGGGTAGCGACCCACTTC	CSAKEGVATHF
TRBV7-9	few	TRBJ2-3	.	TGTGCCAGCAGCTCTGACAGAGTCGCTACGCAGTATTTT	CASSSDRVATQYF
TRBV11-2	.	TRBJ1-5	.	TGTGCCAGCAGCTTACAGCCTGTAGGTCAGCCCCAGCATTTT	CASSLQPVGQPQHF
TRBV29-1	few	TRBJ2-7	TRBD1	TGCAGCGTTGAAAGGGGACAGGGGGTATACGAGCAGTACTTC	CSVERGQGVYEQYF
TRBV18	few	TRBJ2-7	.	TGTGCCAGCTCACCAGGAGCGGAGATCTACGAGCAGTACTTC	CASSPGAEIYEQYF
TRBV7-3	.	TRBJ2-1	.	TGTGCCAGCAGCCGAGGTGGGCGGAGGGGTTACAATGAGCAGTTCTTC	CASSRGGRRGYNEQFF
TRBV7-8	few	TRBJ2-1	.	TGTGCCAGCAGCTTAGAGGCGGGAATGAGGTCCTACAATGAGCAGTTCTTC	CASSLEAGMRSYNEQFF
TRBV6-1	many	TRBJ2-2	.	TGTGCCAGCAGTCCAGGGAGGGGGTCTTCCGGGGAGCTGTTTTTT	CASSPGRGSSGELFF
TRBV20-1	few	TRBJ2-7	TRBD2	TGCAGTGCTAGAGATCTGCGGGGAGGGAAGTACGAGCAGTACTTC	CSARDLRGGKYEQYF
TRBV24-1	.	TRBJ2-2	.	TGTGCCAGCGAACCGGGACAGAACACCGGGGAGCTGTTTTTT	CASEPGQNTGELFF
TRBV10-3	many	TRBJ2-2	.	TGTGCCATCCCCCGCAGCATCGCGAACACCGGGGAGCTGTTTTTT	CAIPRSIANTGELFF
TRBV11-2	.	TRBJ1-4	TRBD1	TGTGCCAGCAGCCTGACAGGGTCAGCCGGGGAAAAACTGTTTTTT	CASSLTGSAGEKLFF
TRBV14	.	TRBJ2-7	.	TGTGCCAGCAGCCAAGGGACAATCTACGAGCAGTACTTC	CASSQGTIYEQYF
TRBV6-1	few	TRBJ1-5	.	TGTGCCAGCAGTGAATCTGGGGTGCAGCCCCAGCATTTT	CASSESGVQPQHF
TRBV4-1	.	TRBJ2-3	TRBD1	TGCGCCAGCAGCCTGCGGACAGGGGGCGGCACAGATACGCAGTATTTT	CASSLRTGGGTDTQYF
TRBV5-6	.	TRBJ1-3	.	TGTGCCAGCAGCCCCGGAGGATTCTCTCCTAGAAACACCATATATTTT	CASSPGGFSPRNTIYF
TRBV5-5	many	TRBJ2-3	.	TGTGCCAGCAGCCAGCAATCACCCAATTCGGGCACGCAGTATTTT	CASSQQSPNSGTQYF
TRBV6-2/TRBV6-3	few	TRBJ1-5	.	TGTGCCAGCAGTTACGGTCGTTCTGGGGGTCTTGCTCAGCCCCAGCATTTT	CASSYGRSGGLAQPQHF
TRBV21-1	few	TRBJ1-3	.	TGTGCCAGCAGCTCTCGGGACAGACGAATAAACACCATATATTTT	CASSSRDRRINTIYF
TRBV4-3	many	TRBJ1-2	.	TGCGCCAGCAGCCAAGAATTAGGGATGCACTATGGCTACACCTTC	CASSQELGMHYGYTF
TRBV5-1	many	TRBJ1-1	.	TGCGCCAGCAGCTTGTACCCCGACACTGAAGCTTTCTTT	CASSLYPDTEAFF
TRBV6-5	few	TRBJ1-1	TRBD1	TGTGCCAGCAGTTCGACAGGGGGGGGCGGTGGCACTGAAGCTTTCTTT	CASSSTGGGGGTEAFF
TRBV18	once	TRBJ1-1	.	TGTGCCAGCTCACCCACGCTAGGCACGCGGAACACTGAAGCTTTCTTT	CASSPTLGTRNTEAFF
TRBV6-5	.	TRBJ2-4	.	TGTGCCAGCAGTTACTCGATCGCAGGGAAAAACATTCAGTACTTC	CASSYSIAGKNIQYF
TRBV12-3/TRBV12-4	.	TRBJ2-2	.	TGTGCCAGCAGGAGAAGCGGACAGCGGAACACCGGGGAGCTGTTTTTT	CASRRSGQRNTGELFF
TRBV27	few	TRBJ1-5	.	TGTGCCAGCAGTTTTGCTGCAACTCAGCCCCAGCATTTT	CASSFAATQPQHF
TRBV15	few	TRBJ2-7	.	TGTGCCACCAGCAGAGACACTTCCGAATGGAACGAGCAGTACTTC	CATSRDTSEWNEQYF
TRBV5-1	.	TRBJ2-7	TRBD1	TGCGCCAGCAGCTTGGCGGGACAGGGGCTACGCGAGCAGTACTTC	CASSLAGQGLREQYF
TRBV20-1	.	TRBJ1-1	TRBD1	TGCAGTGCTAGAACGACAGGGCTTGAAGCTTTCTTT	CSARTTGLEAFF
TRBV20-1	few	TRBJ2-7	TRBD2	TGCAGTGCATGGACTAGCGGGAGTCAATACGAGCAGTACTTC	CSAWTSGSQYEQYF
TRBV3-1	.	TRBJ2-7	.	TGTGCCAGCAGCCCCGGTGGGGGGGCGTACCACGAGCAGTACTTC	CASSPGGGAYHEQYF
TRBV7-2	.	TRBJ2-1	.	TGTGCCGGAGGAGGAGGGGGCCTCTACAATGAGCAGTTCTTC	CAGGGGGLYNEQFF
TRBV3-1	few	TRBJ2-3	.	TGTGCCAGCAGCCAAGATATTAGGTCGGCTCATAGGAGCACAGATACGCAGTATTTT	CASSQDIRSAHRSTDTQYF
TRBV5-5	.	TRBJ1-2	.	TGTGCCAGCAGCTTGGGTGGTACTTGGGGCTACACCTTC	CASSLGGTWGYTF
TRBV7-2	.	TRBJ2-1	.	TGTGCCAGCCGATCGGGTAATGAGCAGTTCTTC	CASRSGNEQFF
TRBV19	.	TRBJ2-7	TRBD2	TGTGCCAGTAGTCCATCGGCTAGCGGGAGTCCCCTTAGTTACGAGCAGTACTTC	CASSPSASGSPLSYEQYF
TRBV27	.	TRBJ1-1	.	TGTGCCAGCAGTTTCCACCTCTCCACTAAGAACACTGAAGCTTTCTTT	CASSFHLSTKNTEAFF